The 22 T cell receptor beta chains listed next were all sequenced from one sample in a study of OX40 agonist ivuxolimab in advanced cancers. Clones were sequenced by immunoSEQ multiplex PCR, and TCRdb holds only the in-frame ones, with some missing. The data contain approximately 110,000 clones, around 92% of them singletons. The input for sequencing was CD4+ or CD8+ T cells sorted from blood, taken in a trial of the OX40 agonist ivuxolimab. The receptors originated from an adult with an advanced solid tumor such as melanoma, head and neck, liver or kidney cancer.

The rearrangement joins TRBV28 to TRBJ2-1; no firm D call. Germline V gene lookup returns CDR1 MDHEN and CDR2 SYDVKM. The CDR3 is 15 residues long. Deletions cut 6 bases from V and 0 bases from J, with 12 bases between. The CDR3 region is CASRVPGSSYNEQFF. The CDR3 DNA follows: TGTGCCAGCAGGGTGCCAGGTAGCTCCTACAATGAGCAGTTCTTC. Variable domain in full (rest from reference TRBV28 and TRBJ2-1): DVKVTQSSRYLVKRTGEKVFLECVQDMDHENMFWYRQDPGLGLRLIYFSYDVKMKEKGDIPEGYSVSREKKERFSLILESASTNQTSMYLCASRVPGSSYNEQFFGPGTRLTVL.

The chain recombines TRBV5-5 with TRBJ2-1; 9 nucleotides align to TRBD2. This CDR3 has 15 amino acids. V lost 4 bases and J lost 6; bases outside the gene matches: 8. CDR1 and CDR2 (germline): SGHKS, YYEKEE (reference sequence). CDR3 loop: CASSKLAGQGNEQFF. The DNA of the CDR3 is TGTGCCAGCAGCAAACTAGCGGGCCAGGGCAATGAGCAGTTCTTC.

This chain connects TRBV7-6 to TRBJ2-1; TRBD2 is a possible D gene (5 bases). CDR3 length equals 15 residues. Trimming removed 5 bases at V and 8 bases at J, with 19 bases between. The germline V gene has CDR1 SGHVS and CDR2 FNYEAQ. As DNA, the CDR3 is TGTGCCAGCAGCGCGGAGGCCCTAATCGGGTATGAGCAGTTCTTC. As protein: CASSAEALIGYEQFF.

The rearrangement links TRBV27 to TRBJ2-7; D uncertain. The CDR3 extends over 14 amino acids. Germline V gene lookup returns CDR1 MNHEY and CDR2 SMNVEV (reference sequence). Trimming pared 0 bases from V and 2 bases from J, leaving 8 bases between. The CDR3: CASSLSQLAYEQYF. DNA of the CDR3: TGTGCCAGCAGTTTATCGCAGCTCGCCTACGAGCAGTACTTC.

The chain employs TRBV7-8 and TRBJ1-1; 7 bases line up with TRBD1. The V and J ends lost 2 bases and 6 bases, in that order; junction bases with no gene match: 3. CDR1 and CDR2 (germline): SGHVS, FQNEAQ. CDR3 length equals 13 residues. The CDR3: CASSLTGVAEAFF. CDR3 DNA: TGTGCCAGCAGCTTAACAGGGGTGGCTGAAGCTTTCTTT.

This chain joins TRBV27 and TRBJ1-2; 7 bases align to TRBD1. Trimming removed 4 bases from V and 3 bases from J; junction bases left unmatched: 5. CDR3 length equals 14 residues. Germline lookup yields CDR1 MNHEY and CDR2 SMNVEV (reference sequence). The CDR3 loop is CASSSADRDYGYTF. For the CDR3, the DNA is TGTGCCAGCAGTTCCGCCGACAGGGACTATGGCTACACCTTC.

CDR3: CASSPRQGSVSGANVLTF. CDR3 bases: TGTGCCAGCAGCCCGAGGCAGGGGTCCGTCTCTGGGGCCAACGTCCTGACTTTC. The chain carries TRBV5-4 and TRBJ2-6, with D possibly being TRBD1 (6 bases). The CDR3 spans 18 residues. Per germline, CDR1 SGHNT and CDR2 YYREEE (reference sequence). The V gene lost 4 bases and the J gene lost 0 bases, with 17 bases spanning the gap.

The chain uses TRBV5-4 and TRBJ2-7; 8 nucleotides align to TRBD1. The CDR3 extends over 15 amino acids. The junction had 15 bases not matched to a gene; V was cut back by 9 bases and J by 4 bases. CDR1 SGHNT and CDR2 YYREEE come from the germline V gene (reference sequence). The CDR3 protein is CATAMGAGGLYEQYF. CDR3 DNA: TGTGCCACCGCCATGGGGGCAGGGGGCTTGTACGAGCAGTACTTC.

V usage is TRBV5-1 and J usage is TRBJ2-5; tentative D call: TRBD2 (5 bases). The CDR3 spans 15 residues. The germline V and J ends were trimmed by 3 bases and 2 bases, with 14 bases remaining between them. CDR1 SGHRS and CDR2 YFSETQ come from the germline V gene. CDR3 nucleotides: TGCGCCAGCAGCTCTGGGAGACTGGATCAAGAGACCCAGTACTTC. Amino acids: CASSSGRLDQETQYF.

The chain is built from TRBV30 and TRBJ1-2; 9 bases agree with TRBD1. The germline CDR1 and CDR2 sequences are GTSNPN and SVGIG (reference sequence). Trimming cost V 8 bases and J 8 bases; bases outside gene matches: 3. The length of the CDR3 is 10 residues. The chain's CDR3 is CAGQGLGYTF. As DNA, the CDR3 is TGTGCCGGACAGGGGCTGGGCTACACCTTC.

This clone appeared a single time. V gene TRBV6-5 combines with J gene TRBJ2-7; tentatively, D is TRBD2 (6 bases). Germline CDR1 MNHEY, CDR2 SVGAGI. The CDR3 sequence is 13 residues long. The ends were cut back, 8 bases at V and 2 bases at J, with 13 bases in the middle. The CDR3 protein is CASHRRDTYEQYF. The CDR3 nucleotides read TGTGCCAGCCACCGGCGGGATACCTACGAGCAGTACTTC.

The V call is TRBV5-1, the J call TRBJ1-2; perhaps TRBD1 as D (6 bases). In germline, CDR1 is SGHRS, CDR2 YFSETQ. Trimming pared 0 bases from V and 3 bases from J, leaving 9 bases between. This CDR3 comprises 14 residues. The CDR3 DNA is TGCGCCAGCAGCTTGGATCAGGGGCACTATGGCTACACCTTC. This encodes CASSLDQGHYGYTF.

The CDR3 nucleotides are TGCGCCAGCATTATGGGGCAGGACACCGGGGAGCTGTTTTTT. Its translation: CASIMGQDTGELFF. V is TRBV5-1 and J is TRBJ2-2; D might be TRBD1 (5 bases). The germline V gene encodes CDR1 SGHRS and CDR2 YFSETQ. Trimming stripped 6 bases from V and 3 bases from J, with 12 bases between. This CDR3 comprises 14 residues.

This clone was detected only a few times. The V gene is TRBV28, the J gene TRBJ2-7, with D tentatively TRBD1 or TRBD2 (5 bases each). The CDR3 has 14 residues. Germline values: CDR1 MDHEN, CDR2 SYDVKM. V gave up 5 bases and J gave up 3 bases, with 14 bases separating them. Here the CDR3 DNA reads TGTGCCAGCAGTACCCGGGACGGACGCTACGAGCAGTACTTC. This translates into CASSTRDGRYEQYF.

This chain joins TRBV9 and TRBJ2-3, with 9 bases fitting TRBD2. CDR3 size: 18 residues. V trimming: 0 bases; J trimming: 7 bases; junction bases outside the gene matches: 15. The germline CDR1 and CDR2 sequences are SGDLS and YYNGEE. This CDR3 is CASSVGGGAGGGINTQYF. For the CDR3, the DNA is TGTGCCAGCAGCGTAGGGGGCGGAGCGGGAGGAGGGATAAATACGCAGTATTTT.

The V gene is TRBV4-2, the J gene TRBJ1-3; D ambiguous. V lost 1 base to trimming and J lost 3 bases, with 10 bases between them. Germline assignment: CDR1 LGHNA and CDR2 YNFKEQ. The CDR3 contains 15 residues. The CDR3 loop reads CASSQGNSGGNTIYF. CDR3 coding DNA: TGTGCCAGCAGCCAAGGAAATAGCGGTGGAAACACCATATATTTT.

This clone is a singleton in its sample. This chain uses TRBV4-3 with TRBJ2-2; possible D gene TRBD2, 6 bases. Trimming removed 4 bases from V and 3 bases from J, with 18 bases in between. Germline CDR1 reads LGHNA; CDR2 reads YSLEER. The CDR3 extends over 17 amino acids. CDR3 sequence (DNA): TGCGCCAGCAGCCTAGTTAGGGGCGGGGCCCACACCGGGGAGCTGTTTTTT. Encoded protein: CASSLVRGGAHTGELFF.

The chain recombines TRBV4-2 with TRBJ2-1; TRBD2 matches at 8 bases. This CDR3 has 14 amino acids. Unmatched junction bases numbered 6, after V lost 4 bases and J lost 7 bases. Germline CDR1 LGHNA, CDR2 YNFKEQ. CDR3 coding DNA: TGTGCCAGCAGCCCCGGACTAGCTCCGAATGAGCAGTTCTTC. This encodes CASSPGLAPNEQFF.

The chain recombines TRBV28 with TRBJ2-7; D perhaps matches TRBD1 (6 bases). The CDR3 loop spans 14 amino acids. CDR1 and CDR2 from the germline V gene are MDHEN and SYDVKM. Trimming removed 6 bases from V and 4 bases from J, with 16 bases in between. CDR3 in amino acids: CASRKGVSLYEQYF. In DNA, the CDR3 is TGTGCCAGCAGGAAGGGGGTCTCACTATACGAGCAGTACTTC.

The chain links TRBV6-5 to TRBJ2-1, with unresolved D. The V end lost 8 bases, the J end lost 1 base, and 15 bases lay between the germline ends. Per germline, CDR1 MNHEY and CDR2 SVGAGI. The CDR3 runs to 15 residues. The CDR3 loop is CASGGAPLSYNEQFF. In DNA, the CDR3 is TGTGCCAGCGGCGGAGCGCCTCTTTCCTACAATGAGCAGTTCTTC.

On this clone itself: The sample carries other DNA sequences with the same CDR3. The chain uses TRBV5-4 and TRBJ1-2, with D hard to call. V lost 4 bases and J lost 5, with 9 bases in between. The CDR3 covers 12 residues. The germline CDR1 and CDR2 sequences are SGHNT and YYREEE (reference sequence). Here the CDR3 DNA reads TGTGCCAGCAGCCAAGACCGGTATGGCTACACCTTC. Translating it yields CASSQDRYGYTF.

The gene calls are TRBV7-6 and TRBJ2-1; 12 nucleotides agree with TRBD2. The ends lost 5 bases at V and 9 bases at J; junction bases unmatched: 8. Germline V CDR1 and CDR2: SGHVS, FNYEAQ. The CDR3 spans 15 residues. The CDR3 loop reads CASSPWTSGEGEQFF. Here the CDR3 DNA reads TGTGCCAGCAGCCCCTGGACTAGCGGGGAGGGTGAGCAGTTCTTC.